These 31 T cell receptor beta chains originate from one sample sequenced in a study of OX40 agonist ivuxolimab in advanced cancers. The repertoire was sequenced with immunoSEQ multiplex PCR; TCRdb's copy has only in-frame clones and lacks some. The data show around 49,000 clones, about 80% seen once. The sample was CD4+ or CD8+ T cells sorted from blood, taken in a trial of the OX40 agonist ivuxolimab. The receptors derive from an adult with an advanced solid tumor such as melanoma, head and neck, liver or kidney cancer.

The J gene is TRBJ2-2, the V gene TRBV9, with unresolved D. Trimming removed 1 base from V and 6 bases from J, with 13 bases in between. The CDR3 consists of 15 residues. Germline V gene data show CDR1 as SGDLS and CDR2 as YYNGEE. The CDR3 spells CASSVSKGSAGELFF. DNA for the CDR3: TGTGCCAGCAGCGTATCCAAGGGTTCCGCCGGGGAGCTGTTTTTT. The complete variable domain, with remaining parts taken from reference TRBV9 and TRBJ2-2, reads DSGVTQTPKHLITATGQRVTLRCSPRSGDLSVYWYQQSLDQGLQFLIQYYNGEERAKGNILERFSAQQFPDLHSELNLSSLELGDSALYFCASSVSKGSAGELFFGEGSRLTVL.

The J gene is TRBJ1-3, the V gene TRBV11-3; D ambiguous. Germline V CDR1 and CDR2: SGHNT, YENEEA. The CDR3 is 15 amino acids. With 6 bases removed from V and 0 bases from J, the gap between germline ends came to 12 bases. The CDR3 is CASSGWTSSGNTIYF. The CDR3 DNA follows: TGTGCCAGCAGTGGGTGGACTAGCTCTGGAAACACCATATATTTT.

The J gene is TRBJ2-3, the V gene TRBV5-1, with 13 bases aligning to TRBD2. From germline, CDR1 is SGHRS and CDR2 YFSETQ. Germline trimming cut 1 base from V and 3 bases from J; bases unmatched to any gene: 2. The CDR3 totals 16 residues. This CDR3 reads CASSLWTSGGTDTQYF. CDR3 DNA sequence: TGCGCCAGCAGCTTGTGGACTAGCGGGGGAACAGATACGCAGTATTTT.

The chain recombines TRBV19 with TRBJ2-1, with 11 bases that match TRBD2. The CDR3 covers 18 residues. With 2 bases clipped from V and 5 bases from J, the junction kept 11 bases outside the gene matches. The V gene's germline CDR1 is LNHDA and CDR2 SQIVND (reference sequence). The CDR3 protein is CASSIRGGGLAGDNEQFF. The CDR3 DNA sequence: TGTGCCAGTAGTATAAGGGGGGGAGGACTAGCGGGTGACAATGAGCAGTTCTTC.

This clone was counted a few times. V is TRBV7-8 and J is TRBJ1-5; D ambiguous. Trimming removed 0 bases from V and 6 bases from J, with 6 bases in between. Germline loops: CDR1 SGHVS, CDR2 FQNEAQ. The CDR3 covers 13 residues. CDR3 sequence (DNA): TGTGCCAGCAGCTTAGCCCGACCTCAGCCCCAGCATTTT. Translated, it gives CASSLARPQPQHF.

CDR3 sequence: CASSSPGQGKPYEQYF. The CDR3 region has the DNA TGCGCCAGCAGCTCCCCGGGACAGGGAAAACCCTACGAGCAGTACTTC. The V call is TRBV5-1, the J call TRBJ2-7, with 9 nucleotides matching TRBD1. The ends lost 3 bases at V and 2 bases at J; junction bases unmatched: 9. In germline, CDR1 is SGHRS, CDR2 YFSETQ. This CDR3 region has 16 residues.

The chain combines TRBV27 with TRBJ2-1; D ambiguous. The length of the CDR3 is 14 residues. Germline V CDR1 and CDR2: MNHEY, SMNVEV (reference sequence). V lost 2 bases and J 2 bases, leaving 7 bases between the germline ends. CDR3 DNA: TGTGCCAGCAGTTTAAGTAGGCCCTACAATGAGCAGTTCTTC. Amino acids: CASSLSRPYNEQFF.

This clone was recorded a few times. The chain uses TRBV27 and TRBJ2-7; D is unclear. CDR1 and CDR2 (germline): MNHEY, SMNVEV (reference sequence). CDR3 length: 11 amino acids. V was shortened by 8 bases and J by 6 bases, with 11 bases between the two germline ends. The CDR3 protein is CASGRRLEQYF. The DNA of the CDR3 is TGTGCCAGCGGTAGGCGCCTCGAGCAGTACTTC.

The rearrangement joins TRBV11-3 to TRBJ1-2, with 7 bases matching TRBD1. This CDR3 contains 17 residues. V shed 5 bases, J shed 3 bases, and the junction held 15 bases outside the gene matches. The V gene's germline CDR1 is SGHNT and CDR2 YENEEA. The CDR3 sequence: CASSPPSGQLGDYGYTF. The DNA for the CDR3 is TGTGCCAGCAGCCCTCCCTCGGGACAGTTAGGCGACTATGGCTACACCTTC.

J is TRBJ2-3 and V is TRBV9; unclear D gene. Trimming cost V 4 bases and J 1 base, with 13 bases left between them. The CDR3 runs 15 residues. The germline V gene has CDR1 SGDLS and CDR2 YYNGEE. CDR3 DNA sequence: TGTGCCAGCAGCACCCCGGTCGGTGGCACAGATACGCAGTATTTT. This encodes CASSTPVGGTDTQYF.

This clone was seen a few times. The chain links TRBV7-9 to TRBJ1-2; D is undetermined. Germline loops: CDR1 SEHNR, CDR2 FQNEAQ (reference sequence). The CDR3 consists of 13 residues. The ends were cut back, 1 base at V and 5 bases at J, with 8 bases in the middle. The CDR3 protein is CASSLGGLYGYTF. CDR3 nucleotides: TGTGCCAGCAGCTTAGGGGGTCTATATGGCTACACCTTC.

This clone rates as medium-sized. The chain couples TRBV6-1 to TRBJ1-2; 8 bases line up with TRBD1. V lost 6 bases to trimming and J lost 0 bases; unmatched junction nucleotides: 6. This CDR3 comprises 15 residues. Germline loops: CDR1 MNHNS, CDR2 SASEGT. Here the CDR3 reads CASRRGQGPNYGYTF. CDR3 DNA: TGTGCCAGCAGAAGAGGACAGGGCCCTAACTATGGCTACACCTTC.

The chain combines TRBV6-6 with TRBJ2-1; 9 bases agree with TRBD2. The ends lost 4 bases at V and 4 bases at J; junction bases unmatched: 5. Germline values: CDR1 MNHNY, CDR2 SVGAGI (reference sequence). The CDR3 extends over 15 amino acids. The CDR3 sequence: CASSLDSGGYNEQFF. The CDR3 DNA is TGTGCCAGCAGTTTAGATAGCGGGGGTTACAATGAGCAGTTCTTC.

The chain carries TRBV28 and TRBJ1-2; 9 nucleotides agree with TRBD1. Trimming took 4 bases from V and 5 from J; bases not matched to a gene: 11. Germline CDR1 is MDHEN and CDR2 is SYDVKM. The CDR3 contains 16 residues. The CDR3 DNA reads TGTGCCAGCAGTTCTTGGGACAGGGTAGGGGTGTATGGCTACACCTTC. This translates into CASSSWDRVGVYGYTF.

This clone was seen a single time. The chain carries TRBV5-1 and TRBJ1-1; no reliable D call. The CDR3 runs 13 residues. V was clipped by 4 bases and J by 1 base, with 8 bases between them. Germline V gene lookup returns CDR1 SGHRS and CDR2 YFSETQ. The CDR3 region is CASSPWPNTEAFF. CDR3 in DNA: TGCGCCAGCAGCCCCTGGCCGAACACTGAAGCTTTCTTT.

In its sample, this clone was seen a few times. The rearrangement links TRBV7-9 to TRBJ2-3, with D possibly being TRBD1 (6 bases). CDR1 SEHNR and CDR2 FQNEAQ come from the germline V gene (reference sequence). This CDR3 has 17 amino acids. V lost 4 bases and J 6 bases, leaving 23 bases between the germline ends. CDR3 nucleotide sequence: TGTGCCAGCAGCTCCTCCCCCTCAGGGGAAAAACACGATACGCAGTATTTT. Amino acid sequence: CASSSSPSGEKHDTQYF.

In its sample, this clone is medium-sized (0.01 to 0.1%). This chain connects TRBV4-1 to TRBJ1-2; 9 bases agree with TRBD1. After removal of 7 bases from V and 5 bases from J, the junction contained 11 bases not matched to a gene. In germline, CDR1 is MGHRA, CDR2 YSYEKL. The CDR3 length is 15 residues. The CDR3 protein is CASTAGTGSGYGYTF. The CDR3 region has the DNA TGCGCCAGCACCGCCGGGACAGGGAGTGGGTATGGCTACACCTTC.

The V gene is TRBV5-6, the J gene TRBJ1-2, with D possibly being TRBD1 (5 bases). There are 13 residues in the CDR3. The germline gives CDR1 SGHDT, CDR2 YYEEEE. Trimming removed 1 base from V and 8 bases from J, with 12 bases in between. CDR3: CASSLTGSLGYTF. The DNA of the CDR3 is TGTGCCAGCAGCTTGACAGGAAGTTTAGGCTACACCTTC. The full variable domain, completed using reference TRBV5-6 and TRBJ1-2, is DAGVTQSPTHLIKTRGQQVTLRCSPKSGHDTVSWYQQALGQGPQFIFQYYEEEERQRGNFPDRFSGHQFPNYSSELNVNALLLGDSALYLCASSLTGSLGYTFGSGTRLTVV.

The genes are TRBV28 and TRBJ2-7; D ambiguous. The V and J ends lost 5 bases and 1 base respectively, with 6 bases between them. This CDR3 spans 12 amino acids. CDR1 and CDR2 (germline): MDHEN, SYDVKM. CDR3 nucleotides: TGTGCCAGCAGTAGAACATCCTACGAGCAGTACTTC. Translated: CASSRTSYEQYF. Drawing the rest from reference TRBV28 and TRBJ2-7, the complete variable domain is DVKVTQSSRYLVKRTGEKVFLECVQDMDHENMFWYRQDPGLGLRLIYFSYDVKMKEKGDIPEGYSVSREKKERFSLILESASTNQTSMYLCASSRTSYEQYFGPGTRLTVT.

This chain connects TRBV7-2 to TRBJ1-1, with 8 bases lining up with TRBD1. CDR1 is SGHTA and CDR2 is FQGNSA in the germline V gene. The V and J ends lost 4 bases and 5 bases, in that order; junction bases with no gene match: 6. This CDR3 comprises 14 residues. The CDR3 reads CASSWSTGVTEAFF. The CDR3 DNA reads as TGTGCCAGCAGCTGGTCGACAGGGGTAACTGAAGCTTTCTTT.

As to this clone: Relative to the germline gene, one junction end is altered; a read error may explain this. This chain links TRBV6-5 with TRBJ1-2; D gene ambiguous. This CDR3 is built from 12 residues. Germline assignment: CDR1 MNHEY and CDR2 SVGAGI. CDR3 nucleotide sequence: TGTGCCAGCAGTTACTCGGGGATTAGTCAAGTATTC. This gives the protein CASSYSGISQVF.

The chain carries TRBV10-2 and TRBJ2-4, with D possibly being TRBD1 or TRBD2 (5 bases each). Germline V lookup: CDR1 WSHSY, CDR2 SAAADI. Trimming removed 0 bases from V and 8 bases from J, with 11 bases in between. The CDR3 consists of 14 residues. CDR3 coding DNA: TGCGCCAGCAGTGAGTCGTCCGGGACCCACATTCAGTACTTC. Encoded protein: CASSESSGTHIQYF.

This sequence joins TRBV19 and TRBJ2-4; TRBD2 matches at 8 bases. Trimming cost V 3 bases and J 6 bases; bases outside gene matches: 13. The CDR3 is 17 residues long. Per the germline V gene, CDR1 is LNHDA and CDR2 is SQIVND (reference sequence). CDR3 region: CASSIGSGSYFRNIQYF. DNA for the CDR3: TGTGCCAGTAGTATCGGGAGCGGGAGCTACTTCCGAAACATTCAGTACTTC.

The chain recombines TRBV6-5 with TRBJ2-7, with a tentative D call TRBD1 (6 bases). Germline values: CDR1 MNHEY, CDR2 SVGAGI. Trimming removed 5 bases at V and 1 base at J, with 12 bases between. This CDR3 spans 14 amino acids. CDR3 DNA sequence: TGTGCCAGCAGTCCCCAGGGGTGGTCCTACGAGCAGTACTTC. This gives the protein CASSPQGWSYEQYF.

The chain links TRBV13 to TRBJ2-3, with 10 bases that match TRBD2. This CDR3 spans 15 amino acids. The V segment lost 5 bases and the J segment 1 base; nucleotides outside the gene matches: 3. Germline V gene lookup returns CDR1 PRHDT and CDR2 FYEKMQ (reference sequence). Here the CDR3 DNA reads TGTGCCAGCAGCGCCGGACTAGCGGGCACAGATACGCAGTATTTT. Translation: CASSAGLAGTDTQYF.

The J gene is TRBJ2-2, the V gene TRBV27; a weak D match, TRBD2 (5 bases). CDR3 length: 11 residues. V gave up 8 bases and J gave up 6 bases, with 7 bases separating them. Germline CDR1 is MNHEY and CDR2 is SMNVEV (reference sequence). CDR3: CASRAAGELFF. In DNA form, the CDR3 reads TGTGCCAGCCGAGCGGCCGGGGAGCTGTTTTTT.

The V and J genes are TRBV7-6 and TRBJ2-5; no firm D call. V lost 1 base, J lost 1 base, and 7 bases lay in between. Germline CDR1 SGHVS, CDR2 FNYEAQ. This CDR3 spans 14 amino acids. CDR3 nucleotides: TGTGCCAGCAGCTTAGATGTAAGCCAAGAGACCCAGTACTTC. It is translated as CASSLDVSQETQYF.

The chain links TRBV4-2 to TRBJ2-7; D possibly corresponds to TRBD1 (5 bases). CDR1 and CDR2 (germline): LGHNA, YNFKEQ. The V end was cut by 5 bases, the J end by 2 bases, with 13 bases between. This CDR3 is built from 14 residues. The CDR3 spells CASSSTDNTYEQYF. The CDR3 DNA reads TGTGCCAGCAGCTCAACGGACAACACCTACGAGCAGTACTTC.

A note on this clone: A junction end diverges from the germline sequence, so it may reflect a read error. The chain uses TRBV16 and TRBJ1-1; D is ambiguous. The germline V gene encodes CDR1 KGHSY and CDR2 FQNENV. This CDR3 is built from 14 residues. This CDR3 reads CASSPSVPPTGAFF. The CDR3, as DNA: TGTGCCAGCAGCCCAAGTGTCCCCCCGACTGGAGCTTTCTTT.

The chain's CDR3 is CASSRTGGRGTSGYYEQYF. DNA of the CDR3: TGTGCCAGCAGCCGTACGGGGGGCCGAGGGACTAGCGGGTACTACGAGCAGTACTTC. The chain has TRBV5-4 and TRBJ2-7, with 12 nucleotides matching TRBD2. V was clipped by 4 bases and J by 3 bases; unmatched bases: 17. Germline assignment: CDR1 SGHNT and CDR2 YYREEE (reference sequence). The CDR3 length is 19 residues.

V usage is TRBV4-3 and J usage is TRBJ1-5; D is unclear. Germline lookup yields CDR1 LGHNA and CDR2 YSLEER. The CDR3 spans 15 residues. V gave up 3 bases and J gave up 3 bases, with 12 bases separating them. The CDR3 DNA reads TGCGCCAGCAGCCATGTCGCGGAAAACAATCAGCCCCAGCATTTT. The encoded protein is CASSHVAENNQPQHF.